This T cell receptor (beta chain) was observed in a study of blood T cell repertoires in COVID-19. In this sample, this clone turned up once. Measured with immunoSEQ multiplex PCR; TCRdb has only the in-frame clones, and not every one. The sample shows 400,000 to 450,000 clones, more than 80% of them seen only once. This TCR derives from a woman aged 30 to 39 with active or convalescent COVID-19. Specimen: peripheral blood.

CDR3 sequence (DNA): TGTGCCAGCGGGCTAGCGGTCGTCGGGGAGCTGTTTTTT. It codes for CASGLAVVGELFF. The gene calls are TRBV13 and TRBJ2-2; 7 positions match TRBD2. The CDR3 is made up of 13 amino acids. The junction had 7 bases not matched to a gene; V was cut back by 8 bases and J by 7 bases. Germline V gives CDR1 PRHDT, CDR2 FYEKMQ (reference sequence). Complete variable domain (other parts from reference TRBV13 and TRBJ2-2): AAGVIQSPRHLIKEKRETATLKCYPIPRHDTVYWYQQGPGQDPQFLISFYEKMQSDKGSIPDRFSAQQFSDYHSELNMSSLELGDSALYFCASGLAVVGELFFGEGSRLTVL.